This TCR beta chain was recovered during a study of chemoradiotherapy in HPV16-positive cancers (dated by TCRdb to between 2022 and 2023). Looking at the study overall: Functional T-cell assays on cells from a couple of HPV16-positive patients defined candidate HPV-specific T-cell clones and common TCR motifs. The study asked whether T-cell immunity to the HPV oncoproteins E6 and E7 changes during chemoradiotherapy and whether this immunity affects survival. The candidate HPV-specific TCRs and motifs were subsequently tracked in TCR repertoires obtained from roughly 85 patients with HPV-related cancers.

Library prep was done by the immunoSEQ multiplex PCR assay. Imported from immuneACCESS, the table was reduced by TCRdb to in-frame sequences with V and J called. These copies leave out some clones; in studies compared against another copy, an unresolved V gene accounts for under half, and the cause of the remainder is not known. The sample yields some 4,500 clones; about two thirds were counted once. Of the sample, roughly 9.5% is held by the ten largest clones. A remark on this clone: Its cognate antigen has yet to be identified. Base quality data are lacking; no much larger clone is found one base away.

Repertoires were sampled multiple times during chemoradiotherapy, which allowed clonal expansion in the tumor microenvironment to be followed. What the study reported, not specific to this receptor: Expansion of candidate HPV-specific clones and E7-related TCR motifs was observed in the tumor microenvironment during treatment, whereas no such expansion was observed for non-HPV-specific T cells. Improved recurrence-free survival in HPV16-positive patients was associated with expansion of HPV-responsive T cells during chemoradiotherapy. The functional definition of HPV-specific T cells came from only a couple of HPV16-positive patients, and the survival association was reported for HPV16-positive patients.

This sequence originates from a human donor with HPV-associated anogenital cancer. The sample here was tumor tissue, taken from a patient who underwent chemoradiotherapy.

The CDR3 in this case is CASSLDLGFYEQYF. The bases are TGTGCCAGCAGCTTAGATCTTGGGTTCTACGAGCAGTACTTC. The chain couples TRBV11-2 to TRBJ2-7, with the identity of the D gene unclear. V sheds 0 bases and J sheds 3 bases, leaving 9 bases between their ends. The CDR3 measures 14 amino acids from cysteine to phenylalanine. Only the CDR3 portion is preserved as DNA: 42 bases, with reading frame beginning at the first base. From the germline V gene, CDR1 is SGHAT and CDR2 is FQNNGV.